This T cell receptor beta chain originates from a study of T cell responses to AZD1222 COVID-19 vaccine. Across the whole study: Investigators merged groups given second doses at roughly 4 or roughly 12 weeks.

Sequencing was performed with immunoSEQ multiplex PCR; in TCRdb, only in-frame clones are kept and a portion is missing. The sample includes roughly 120,000 clones, 70% to 90% of them seen just once. This clone was observed a few times. CDR1 is MNHEY, CDR2 SVGAGI, per germline. V was clipped by 6 bases and J by 0 bases, with 6 bases between them. The CDR3 is made up of 13 amino acids. The TCR was taken from an adult in good health. V and J are TRBV6-5 and TRBJ1-3; D gene ambiguous. This sample comprised peripheral blood, obtained on day 0 of AZD1222 vaccination. The CDR3 DNA reads TGTGCCAGCAGCTTTCGCTCTGGAAACACCATATATTTT. It encodes CASSFRSGNTIYF.